This T cell receptor beta chain was recovered during a study of T-cell reconstitution after alpha-beta-depleted transplantation in children. Study-wide results and caveats: Diversity and T-cell counts at one year after transplant derived mostly from new T cells. At day 60, the high TCRbeta diversity found in some patients originated from recipient T cells and thymic progenitors that had survived. At around two months after transplant, the alpha-beta T cells were reportedly derived from several hundred expanded clones that came from non-depleted graft cells.

This clonotype was counted a few times. Its matching antigen is unknown. Germline values: CDR1 SGHVS, CDR2 FQNEAQ. Between the trimmed V and J ends, which lost 1 base and 4 bases, there was a span of 13 bases. This CDR3 is 15 amino acids long. As it was prepared, the TCRbeta library received unique molecular identifiers. TCRdb reprocessed the PCR reads with MiXCR, giving one entry per CDR3 protein. The sample includes 200,000 to 300,000 distinct CDR3 sequences, approximately 24% of them seen just once. The TCR originated in a female patient aged 2-15 years who had a stem cell transplant for congenital amegakaryocytic thrombocytopenia, so the T cells may come from the graft donor. The rearrangement links TRBV7-8 to TRBJ1-1; D gene uncertain. Sequencing was performed on PBMCs, mostly from graft donor cells, taken 360 days after TCRalphabeta/CD19-depleted stem cell transplant. In DNA form, the CDR3 reads TGTGCCAGCAGCTTAGTATTATCCGGGAGCACTGAAGCTTTCTTT. Encoded protein: CASSLVLSGSTEAFF.